This entry features one TCR beta chain sequence. The sample belongs to a study of early T cells in non-severe SARS-CoV-2 infection. CDR1 is MDHEN, CDR2 SYDVKM, per germline. V shed 10 bases, J shed 3 bases, and the junction held 9 bases outside the gene matches. The CDR3 is 14 amino acids. Molecules of cDNA were individually given unique molecular identifiers that were attached to them. TCRdb passed the 5' RACE reads through MiXCR, listing each CDR3 protein once. Of about 30,000 distinct CDR3 sequences listed, 3.9% are singletons. Sequencing was performed on whole blood. The chain uses TRBV28 and TRBJ2-4, with TRBD2 identical over 7 bases. The clonotype originates from an adult who was a healthcare worker with PCR-confirmed SARS-CoV-2 infection or an uninfected control (not recorded which). CDR3 nucleotide sequence: TGTGCCATCGCGGGGTCGGGAGGCAAAAACATTCAGTACTTC. The encoded protein is CAIAGSGGKNIQYF.